The next 6 T cell receptor beta chains were all read from a single sample in a study of beta chain features in type 1 diabetes. General study results and limits: For Type 1 diabetes patients, all four CD4+ subsets carried TCRB CDR3s that were moderately but significantly shorter.

Investigators reverse transcribed all isolated RNA, so they sequenced expressed TCRB transcripts. Sequencing was performed with immunoSEQ multiplex PCR; in TCRdb, only in-frame clones are kept and a portion is missing. This sample yields some 370,000 clones, of which roughly 9.8% are seen a single time; approximately 0.6% belongs to the top ten. Antigen specificity for these receptors is unknown. Sequencing used central memory CD4+ T cells from blood. The receptors were gathered from a man in his thirties or forties with type 1 diabetes.

This clone was detected only a few times. J is TRBJ2-1 and V is TRBV5-4; weak D call: TRBD2 (5 bases). CDR1 is SGHNT and CDR2 is YYREEE in the germline V gene (reference sequence). The CDR3 has 13 amino acids. V was cut by 1 base and J by 6 bases, with 8 bases left in between. CDR3 region: CASSLYTSNEQFF. The CDR3 DNA sequence: TGTGCCAGCAGCTTGTACACTAGCAATGAGCAGTTCTTC. Combining the CDR3 with reference TRBV5-4 and TRBJ2-1 gives the whole variable domain ETGVTQSPTHLIKTRGQQVTLRCSSQSGHNTVSWYQQALGQGPQFIFQYYREEENGRGNFPPRFSGLQFPNYSSELNVNALELDDSALYLCASSLYTSNEQFFGPGTRLTVL.

This clone turned up a few times. The V call is TRBV7-9, the J call TRBJ2-1; perhaps TRBD2 as D (6 bases). Trimming shortened V by 7 bases and J by 10 bases, and 20 bases separated the two germline ends. CDR3 length: 14 amino acids. Germline V gene lookup returns CDR1 SEHNR and CDR2 FQNEAQ (reference sequence). The CDR3 spells CASTPVGSRGEQFF. The CDR3 DNA reads as TGTGCCAGCACCCCAGTGGGCTCCCGGGGGGAGCAGTTCTTC.

The chain uses TRBV6-5 and TRBJ2-3, with no clear D. In germline, CDR1 is MNHEY, CDR2 SVGAGI. The V gene lost 5 bases and the J gene lost 2 bases, with 11 bases spanning the gap. The CDR3 is made up of 14 amino acids. DNA of the CDR3: TGTGCCAGCAGTGCCCGGGTCCACACAGATACGCAGTATTTT. The encoded protein is CASSARVHTDTQYF.

There are a few counts of this clone. The genes are TRBV18 and TRBJ2-7; 8 nucleotides align to TRBD2. Germline V gives CDR1 KGHSH, CDR2 LQKENI. V was pared by 5 bases and J by 3 bases, with 18 bases of the junction left unmatched. The CDR3 has 18 amino acids. CDR3 nucleotides: TGTGCCAGCTCATCAGCGGGAGCGCAGATAAGCGCCGGCTACGAGCAGTACTTC. This sequence encodes CASSSAGAQISAGYEQYF.

This clone was detected a few times. The V call is TRBV5-4, the J call TRBJ2-2; 9 bases line up with TRBD1. The CDR3 contains 15 residues. Germline CDR1 reads SGHNT; CDR2 reads YYREEE (reference sequence). With V trimmed by 3 bases and J by 5 bases, 5 bases remained unmatched. CDR3 amino acids: CASSSQGARTGELFF. The CDR3 nucleotides are TGTGCCAGCAGCTCACAGGGGGCGCGAACCGGGGAGCTGTTTTTT.

This clone has only a few counts. This sequence joins TRBV18 and TRBJ2-1; the D gene is possibly TRBD1 (6 bases). Germline lookup yields CDR1 KGHSH and CDR2 LQKENI. CDR3 size: 15 residues. Trimming stripped 0 bases from V and 8 bases from J, with 14 bases between. CDR3: CASSPPGANRDEQFF. The CDR3 bases are TGTGCCAGCTCACCACCGGGGGCTAATAGGGATGAGCAGTTCTTC.